A single sample gave rise to the 17 T cell receptor beta chains below, sequenced in a study of blood T cell repertoires in COVID-19. Assay used: immunoSEQ multiplex PCR; TCRdb lists only in-frame clones, some missing. In the table there are about 100,000 clones, 70% to 90% of which are singletons. Sequences were obtained from peripheral blood. Source of these receptors: a human donor in a cohort sampled during active COVID-19.

J is TRBJ1-1 and V is TRBV6-1, with D possibly matching TRBD1 (5 bases). CDR3 size: 15 residues. Germline V gene sequence: CDR1 MNHNS, CDR2 SASEGT. The V and J ends lost 3 bases and 2 bases respectively, with 13 bases between them. CDR3 in amino acids: CASSDLGTPNTEAFF. For the CDR3, the DNA is TGTGCCAGCAGTGACCTCGGGACTCCCAACACTGAAGCTTTCTTT.

The chain is built from TRBV5-6 and TRBJ2-2; 13 nucleotides agree with TRBD2. J gave up 6 bases and V 3 bases, and 8 bases lay outside the gene matches. This CDR3 is built from 17 residues. CDR1 SGHDT and CDR2 YYEEEE come from the germline V gene. CDR3 DNA: TGTGCCAGCAGCTCCACCGGACTAGCGGGAGATGCCGGGGAGCTGTTTTTT. It specifies CASSSTGLAGDAGELFF.

The rearrangement joins TRBV7-8 to TRBJ1-1; maybe TRBD1 (6 bases). Germline V gene lookup returns CDR1 SGHVS and CDR2 FQNEAQ. Between the trimmed V and J ends, which lost 1 base and 0 bases, there was a span of 6 bases. The CDR3 covers 14 residues. CDR3 DNA: TGTGCCAGCAGCTTAGGGACAGTGAACACTGAAGCTTTCTTT. Protein: CASSLGTVNTEAFF.

The chain is built from TRBV29-1 and TRBJ2-1; 10 bases match TRBD2. The V gene's germline CDR1 is SQVTM and CDR2 ANQGSEA. The CDR3 consists of 20 residues. V lost 0 bases to trimming and J lost 0 bases; unmatched junction nucleotides: 14. The CDR3 coding sequence is TGCAGCGTTGAAGACGCAGGTGGACTAGCGGAGATTAGCTCCTACAATGAGCAGTTCTTC. It encodes CSVEDAGGLAEISSYNEQFF.

This rearrangement joins TRBV18 to TRBJ2-1; 7 positions agree with TRBD2. Trimming took 6 bases from V and 7 from J; bases not matched to a gene: 15. Germline V gene lookup returns CDR1 KGHSH and CDR2 LQKENI. The CDR3 has 16 residues. The CDR3 nucleotides read TGTGCCAGCTCCATCCGCAGCGGGACCCTGGGGAATGAGCAGTTCTTC. Its translation: CASSIRSGTLGNEQFF.

The gene calls are TRBV14 and TRBJ1-6; the match to TRBD1 covers 9 bases. V lost 2 bases to trimming and J lost 7 bases; unmatched junction nucleotides: 3. The CDR3 is made up of 15 amino acids. Germline CDR1 SGHDN, CDR2 FVKESK. The CDR3 DNA sequence: TGTGCCAGCAGCCAATTCGGGACAGGGAATTCACCCCTCCACTTT. Its protein product is CASSQFGTGNSPLHF.

Details on this clone: This CDR3 is also generated by other DNA sequences in the sample. The gene calls are TRBV5-4 and TRBJ1-2, with 7 nucleotides matching TRBD1. This CDR3 contains 13 residues. J gave up 5 bases and V 5 bases, and 6 bases lay outside the gene matches. Germline V gene data show CDR1 as SGHNT and CDR2 as YYREEE (reference sequence). CDR3 sequence reads: CASSEGARYGYTF. The CDR3, as DNA: TGTGCCAGCAGTGAGGGGGCTCGGTATGGCTACACCTTC.

The rearrangement uses TRBV7-2 and TRBJ1-1; D remains ambiguous. V dropped 1 base and J dropped 11 bases, with 14 bases sitting between them. The CDR3 has 13 amino acids. Germline V lookup: CDR1 SGHTA, CDR2 FQGNSA. The CDR3 DNA reads as TGTGCCAGCAGCTTAGATCGGGTTGATCCGGCTTTCTTT. This translates into CASSLDRVDPAFF. The variable domain in full, with the rest retrieved from reference TRBV7-2 and TRBJ1-1, is GAGVSQSPSNKVTEKGKDVELRCDPISGHTALYWYRQSLGQGLEFLIYFQGNSAPDKSGLPSDRFSAERTGGSVSTLTIQRTQQEDSAVYLCASSLDRVDPAFFGQGTRLTVV.

This clone has just one count. This chain uses TRBV5-1 with TRBJ1-1; 9 nucleotides line up with TRBD1. The CDR3 is made up of 15 amino acids. V was pared by 0 bases and J by 2 bases, with 2 bases of the junction left unmatched. The germline gives CDR1 SGHRS, CDR2 YFSETQ. The CDR3 region has the DNA TGCGCCAGCAGCTTGGGGGGACAGGGAAACACTGAAGCTTTCTTT. As protein: CASSLGGQGNTEAFF.

This chain connects TRBV11-2 to TRBJ2-1, with a tentative D call TRBD2 (5 bases). The CDR3 contains 19 residues. Per germline, CDR1 SGHAT and CDR2 FQNNGV. V shed 7 bases and J shed 0 bases, with 25 bases lying between them. This chain's CDR3 is CASTTGGRTLASSYNEQFF. For the CDR3, the DNA is TGTGCCAGCACCACCGGAGGTCGGACGCTCGCAAGCTCCTACAATGAGCAGTTCTTC.

The rearrangement joins TRBV4-2 to TRBJ1-2; D not certain. Germline CDR1 LGHNA, CDR2 YNFKEQ. The CDR3 has 13 residues. The V and J ends lost 1 base and 6 bases respectively, with 9 bases between them. Here the CDR3 reads CASSQGSWDGYTF. CDR3 in DNA: TGTGCCAGCAGCCAAGGGAGCTGGGATGGCTACACCTTC.

This clone was observed a single time. The V gene is TRBV11-2, the J gene TRBJ1-3, with a tentative D call TRBD1 (5 bases). Germline lookup yields CDR1 SGHAT and CDR2 FQNNGV. The CDR3 is 16 amino acids. Trimming took off 5 bases at V and 3 bases at J, with 17 bases between the two ends. CDR3 nucleotide sequence: TGTGCCAGCAGCCAGTGGGGCAGGGTTGGTGGAAACACCATATATTTT. Protein: CASSQWGRVGGNTIYF. The full variable domain, in which reference TRBV11-2 and TRBJ1-3 provide the parts outside the CDR3, is EAGVAQSPRYKIIEKRQSVAFWCNPISGHATLYWYQQILGQGPKLLIQFQNNGVVDDSQLPKDRFSAERLKGVDSTLKIQPAKLEDSAVYLCASSQWGRVGGNTIYFGEGSWLTVV.

The chain links TRBV28 to TRBJ1-1, with 10 bases identical to TRBD1. Germline CDR1 MDHEN, CDR2 SYDVKM. Unmatched junction bases numbered 13, after V lost 3 bases and J lost 6 bases. The CDR3 consists of 17 residues. DNA of the CDR3: TGTGCCAGCAGTTTGGTGAGCGGGACAGGGGTATTTGCTGAAGCTTTCTTT. Protein: CASSLVSGTGVFAEAFF.

The chain links TRBV6-1 to TRBJ2-7, with TRBD1 matching 8 bases. The CDR3 totals 14 residues. V shed 1 base and J 5 bases; nucleotides not matched to a gene: 4. Germline V gives CDR1 MNHNS, CDR2 SASEGT. CDR3 in DNA: TGTGCCAGCAGTGAAGAGACAGGGGTCCACGAGCAGTACTTC. Residues: CASSEETGVHEQYF.

J is TRBJ1-4 and V is TRBV10-3, with D possibly matching TRBD1 (5 bases). The CDR3 sequence is 18 residues long. Germline V gene data show CDR1 as ENHRY and CDR2 as SYGVKD. V was pared by 0 bases and J by 7 bases, with 21 bases between. The CDR3 here is CAISESVPKRRGGEKLFF. CDR3 nucleotides: TGTGCCATCAGTGAGTCGGTACCAAAAAGAAGGGGTGGTGAAAAACTGTTTTTT.

This chain's CDR3 is CASSSNPTAPYEQYF. The CDR3 DNA follows: TGTGCCAGCAGCTCGAACCCGACAGCCCCCTACGAGCAGTACTTC. The chain combines TRBV11-1 with TRBJ2-7; D is possibly TRBD1 (5 bases). This CDR3 has 15 residues. CDR1 is SGHAT, CDR2 FQDESV, per germline (reference sequence). V was shortened by 4 bases and J by 2 bases, with 15 bases between the two germline ends.

This rearrangement joins TRBV27 to TRBJ1-6; D gene uncertain. Germline CDR1 and CDR2: MNHEY and SMNVEV (reference sequence). The CDR3 runs to 15 residues. V lost 0 bases to trimming and J lost 6 bases, with 9 bases between them. CDR3 DNA sequence: TGTGCCAGCAGTTTATCGGCGGGAGTTAATTCACCCCTCCACTTT. As protein: CASSLSAGVNSPLHF.